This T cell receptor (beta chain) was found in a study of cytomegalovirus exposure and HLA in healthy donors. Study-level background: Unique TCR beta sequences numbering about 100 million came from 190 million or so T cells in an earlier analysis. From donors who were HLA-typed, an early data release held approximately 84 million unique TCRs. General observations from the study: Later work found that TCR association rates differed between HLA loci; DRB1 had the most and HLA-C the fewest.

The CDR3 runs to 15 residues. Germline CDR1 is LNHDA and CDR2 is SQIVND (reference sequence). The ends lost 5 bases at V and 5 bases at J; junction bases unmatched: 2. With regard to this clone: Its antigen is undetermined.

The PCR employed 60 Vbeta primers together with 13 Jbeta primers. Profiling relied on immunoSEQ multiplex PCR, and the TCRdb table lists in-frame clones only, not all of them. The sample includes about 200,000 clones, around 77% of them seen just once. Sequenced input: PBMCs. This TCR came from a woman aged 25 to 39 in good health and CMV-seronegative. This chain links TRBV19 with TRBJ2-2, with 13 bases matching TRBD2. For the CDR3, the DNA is TGTGCCAGTAGTCGACTAGCGGGAGGAACCGGGGAGCTGTTTTTT. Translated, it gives CASSRLAGGTGELFF.